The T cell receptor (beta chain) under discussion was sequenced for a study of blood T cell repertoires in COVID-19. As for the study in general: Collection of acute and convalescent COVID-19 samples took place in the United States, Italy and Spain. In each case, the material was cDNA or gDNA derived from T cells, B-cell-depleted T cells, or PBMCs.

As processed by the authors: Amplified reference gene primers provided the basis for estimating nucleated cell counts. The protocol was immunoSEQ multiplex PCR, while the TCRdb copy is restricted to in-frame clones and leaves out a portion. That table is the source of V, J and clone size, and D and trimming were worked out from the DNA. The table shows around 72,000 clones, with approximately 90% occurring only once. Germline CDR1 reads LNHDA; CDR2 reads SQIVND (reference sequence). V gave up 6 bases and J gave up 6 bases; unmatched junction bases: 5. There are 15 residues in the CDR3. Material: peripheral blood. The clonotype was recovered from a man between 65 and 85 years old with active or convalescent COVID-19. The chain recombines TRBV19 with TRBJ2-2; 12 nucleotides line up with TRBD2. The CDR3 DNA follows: TGTGCCAGTAGAAGACTAGCGGGAGTTTCCGGGGAGCTGTTTTTT. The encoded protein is CASRRLAGVSGELFF.